This entry lists 21 T cell receptor beta chains sequenced from one sample in a study of cytomegalovirus exposure and HLA in healthy donors. Sequencing was performed with immunoSEQ multiplex PCR; in TCRdb, only in-frame clones are kept and a portion is missing. The sample lists 80,000 to 100,000 clones; approximately 90% were seen once. The material sequenced was PBMCs. The receptor set was obtained from a man under 40 in good health and CMV-seronegative.

The chain recombines TRBV12-2 with TRBJ1-6; no check of the table's D call, TRBD1, against the DNA was made. TRBV12-2 is a pseudogene locus. This CDR3 is built from 19 residues. For the CDR3, the DNA is TGTGCAAGTCGCTATAGAGGAACCCGGACAGGGTGTTGTAATTCACCCCTCCACTTT. This sequence encodes CASRYRGTRTGCCNSPLHF.

The rearrangement joins TRBV19 to TRBJ1-1; TRBD1 is a possible D gene (6 bases). The CDR3 sequence is 14 residues long. CDR1 and CDR2 from the germline V gene are LNHDA and SQIVND (reference sequence). The ends were cut back, 5 bases at V and 1 base at J, with 11 bases in the middle. CDR3 amino acids: CASSFGTPNTEAFF. The DNA of the CDR3 is TGTGCCAGTAGTTTCGGGACACCGAACACTGAAGCTTTCTTT. Supplemented by reference TRBV19 and TRBJ1-1, the full variable domain reads DGGITQSPKYLFRKEGQNVTLSCEQNLNHDAMYWYRQDPGQGLRLIYYSQIVNDFQKGDIAEGYSVSREKKESFPLTVTSAQKNPTAFYLCASSFGTPNTEAFFGQGTRLTVV.

This clone was found once. An end of the junction differs from the germline gene, which may be a read error. The chain is built from TRBV30 and TRBJ2-3; 10 bases map to TRBD1. CDR3 length: 12 residues. Per the germline V gene, CDR1 is GTSNPN and CDR2 is SVGIG (reference sequence). CDR3 in amino acids: CAWSGVGTGDEF. In DNA form, the CDR3 reads TGTGCCTGGAGTGGCGTCGGGACAGGGGACGAGTTT.

The gene calls are TRBV4-1 and TRBJ2-2; 8 positions match TRBD1. This CDR3 is 15 amino acids long. The V gene end was trimmed by 5 bases and the J gene end by 5 bases; junction bases not matched to a gene: 7. From germline, CDR1 is MGHRA and CDR2 YSYEKL. In nucleotides, the CDR3 is TGCGCCAGCAGCTCCACAGGGGGTGATACCGGGGAGCTGTTTTTT. This translates into CASSSTGGDTGELFF.

The chain carries TRBV10-3 and TRBJ2-7; no firm D call. From germline, CDR1 is ENHRY and CDR2 SYGVKD. There are 14 residues in the CDR3. V dropped 2 bases and J dropped 7 bases, with 15 bases sitting between them. As DNA, the CDR3 is TGTGCCATCAGTGAGATTGAGGCGGCTGGGGAGCAGTACTTC. This codes for CAISEIEAAGEQYF.

This chain connects TRBV4-2 to TRBJ2-3; D gene uncertain. V shed 0 bases and J shed 3 bases, with 7 bases lying between them. This CDR3 is built from 14 residues. Germline CDR1 is LGHNA and CDR2 is YNFKEQ. The DNA of the CDR3 is TGTGCCAGCAGCCAAGATGGTAGTACAGATACGCAGTATTTT. It translates to CASSQDGSTDTQYF.

This clone was detected only a few times. The chain links TRBV10-2 to TRBJ2-7; 9 nucleotides align to TRBD2. Per the germline V gene, CDR1 is WSHSY and CDR2 is SAAADI. The CDR3 extends over 13 amino acids. V lost 6 bases and J lost 1; bases outside the gene matches: 1. The CDR3 DNA is TGCGCCAGCAGGACTAGCGGTTCCTACGAGCAGTACTTC. It encodes CASRTSGSYEQYF.

The chain is built from TRBV30 and TRBJ2-5; 9 bases are shared with TRBD1. J gave up 2 bases and V 4 bases, and 2 bases lay outside the gene matches. CDR1 and CDR2 (germline): GTSNPN, SVGIG (reference sequence). CDR3 length: 13 residues. As DNA, the CDR3 is TGTGCCTGGATGGGGACAGGGCAAGAGACCCAGTACTTC. This codes for CAWMGTGQETQYF.

The gene calls are TRBV5-1 and TRBJ2-1; 10 bases agree with TRBD1. This CDR3 spans 16 amino acids. J was trimmed by 3 bases and V by 0 bases; bases with no gene match: 3. Germline V lookup: CDR1 SGHRS, CDR2 YFSETQ. CDR3 protein: CASSLGGTGDYNEQFF. The CDR3 DNA reads as TGCGCCAGCAGCTTGGGGGGGACAGGGGACTACAATGAGCAGTTCTTC.

The chain joins TRBV18 to TRBJ1-2; D gene ambiguous. This CDR3 contains 15 residues. Trimming took off 6 bases at V and 5 bases at J, with 19 bases between the two ends. Germline CDR1 reads KGHSH; CDR2 reads LQKENI. CDR3: CASSGEREVGYGYTF. For the CDR3, the DNA is TGTGCCAGCTCGGGCGAGAGGGAGGTTGGTTATGGCTACACCTTC.

This chain uses TRBV7-8 with TRBJ2-5; 9 bases match TRBD2. CDR3 size: 15 residues. Trimming cost V 3 bases and J 2 bases; bases outside gene matches: 4. The germline V gene encodes CDR1 SGHVS and CDR2 FQNEAQ. CDR3 region: CASSFRLAEQETQYF. CDR3 coding DNA: TGTGCCAGCAGCTTCAGACTAGCGGAACAAGAGACCCAGTACTTC.

The V call is TRBV18, the J call TRBJ2-5; TRBD1 is a possible D gene (7 bases). CDR1 is KGHSH, CDR2 LQKENI, per germline. The CDR3 has 14 amino acids. V shed 5 bases and J shed 5 bases, with 15 bases lying between them. The CDR3 spells CASSKAGGQETQYF. CDR3 DNA sequence: TGTGCCAGCTCAAAGGCAGGGGGGCAGGAGACCCAGTACTTC.

The chain combines TRBV5-1 with TRBJ1-4, with no clear D. The ends were cut back, 2 bases at V and 0 bases at J, with 11 bases in the middle. CDR1 SGHRS and CDR2 YFSETQ come from the germline V gene. CDR3 length: 16 amino acids. In DNA form, the CDR3 reads TGCGCCAGCAGCTTTACCGACAAGCCAACTAATGAAAAACTGTTTTTT. The encoded protein is CASSFTDKPTNEKLFF.

V usage is TRBV5-1 and J usage is TRBJ2-3; 8 nucleotides align to TRBD2. The CDR3 totals 17 residues. Germline V gives CDR1 SGHRS, CDR2 YFSETQ. The junction had 11 bases not matched to a gene; V was cut back by 2 bases and J by 3 bases. CDR3 sequence: CASSFLRGAPSTDTQYF. Here the CDR3 DNA reads TGCGCCAGCAGCTTCTTGCGGGGGGCCCCTTCTACAGATACGCAGTATTTT.

This sequence joins TRBV11-2 and TRBJ2-1, with D possibly being TRBD2 (6 bases). This CDR3 comprises 14 residues. CDR1 and CDR2 from the germline V gene are SGHAT and FQNNGV. V lost 3 bases to trimming and J lost 0 bases, with 6 bases between them. This CDR3 is CASSFGSSYNEQFF. CDR3 nucleotides: TGTGCCAGCAGCTTCGGGAGCTCCTACAATGAGCAGTTCTTC.

The J gene is TRBJ1-5, the V gene TRBV15; a possible D gene is TRBD1 (6 bases). Germline V gene data show CDR1 as LNHNV and CDR2 as YYDKDF (reference sequence). Trimming took 0 bases from V and 10 from J, leaving 16 bases between them. There are 15 residues in the CDR3. The CDR3 region is CATSRDRGDTGPQHF. The DNA for the CDR3 is TGTGCCACCAGCAGAGATCGGGGGGACACCGGCCCCCAGCATTTT.

The chain links TRBV27 to TRBJ1-1, with 8 positions matching TRBD1. Germline V gene data show CDR1 as MNHEY and CDR2 as SMNVEV (reference sequence). With 0 bases clipped from V and 1 base from J, the junction kept 7 bases outside the gene matches. This CDR3 comprises 17 residues. CDR3 sequence (DNA): TGTGCCAGCAGTTTATCCCGACAGGGGAAGGCGAACACTGAAGCTTTCTTT. This gives the protein CASSLSRQGKANTEAFF.

The J gene is TRBJ1-1, the V gene TRBV23-1; 7 bases agree with TRBD1. TRBV23-1 is filed as an ORF, its function uncertain. There are 16 residues in the CDR3. Losses at the gene ends were 7 bases for V and 4 bases for J; bases not matched to a gene: 15. For the CDR3, the DNA is TGCGCCAGCACTACAAATTCAGGGGGTGGGGCCACTGAAGCTTTCTTT. Translating gives CASTTNSGGGATEAFF.

The chain uses TRBV6-5 and TRBJ2-5; unclear D gene. The CDR3 loop spans 11 amino acids. Germline CDR1 is MNHEY and CDR2 is SVGAGI. The germline V and J ends were trimmed by 6 bases and 3 bases, with 5 bases remaining between them. Here the CDR3 reads CASSQKETQYF. The CDR3 DNA is TGTGCCAGCAGCCAGAAAGAGACCCAGTACTTC.

The chain links TRBV7-8 to TRBJ1-5; TRBD1 matches 7 bases. This CDR3 has 14 amino acids. Germline loops: CDR1 SGHVS, CDR2 FQNEAQ. Trimming at V came to 3 bases and at J to 4 bases, leaving 3 bases not matched to a gene. CDR3 DNA sequence: TGTGCCAGCAGCTTGGGACAGAAGAATCAGCCCCAGCATTTT. This encodes CASSLGQKNQPQHF.

Within the sample, this clone is medium-sized. This chain joins TRBV11-2 and TRBJ2-7; possibly TRBD1 for D (6 bases). In germline, CDR1 is SGHAT, CDR2 FQNNGV. The CDR3 totals 14 residues. Trimming took off 5 bases at V and 2 bases at J, with 13 bases between the two ends. The CDR3 DNA is TGTGCCAGCAGCCGGGCCGGACAGCCCTACGAGCAGTACTTC. Translating it yields CASSRAGQPYEQYF. Variable domain in full (rest from reference TRBV11-2 and TRBJ2-7): EAGVAQSPRYKIIEKRQSVAFWCNPISGHATLYWYQQILGQGPKLLIQFQNNGVVDDSQLPKDRFSAERLKGVDSTLKIQPAKLEDSAVYLCASSRAGQPYEQYFGPGTRLTVT.